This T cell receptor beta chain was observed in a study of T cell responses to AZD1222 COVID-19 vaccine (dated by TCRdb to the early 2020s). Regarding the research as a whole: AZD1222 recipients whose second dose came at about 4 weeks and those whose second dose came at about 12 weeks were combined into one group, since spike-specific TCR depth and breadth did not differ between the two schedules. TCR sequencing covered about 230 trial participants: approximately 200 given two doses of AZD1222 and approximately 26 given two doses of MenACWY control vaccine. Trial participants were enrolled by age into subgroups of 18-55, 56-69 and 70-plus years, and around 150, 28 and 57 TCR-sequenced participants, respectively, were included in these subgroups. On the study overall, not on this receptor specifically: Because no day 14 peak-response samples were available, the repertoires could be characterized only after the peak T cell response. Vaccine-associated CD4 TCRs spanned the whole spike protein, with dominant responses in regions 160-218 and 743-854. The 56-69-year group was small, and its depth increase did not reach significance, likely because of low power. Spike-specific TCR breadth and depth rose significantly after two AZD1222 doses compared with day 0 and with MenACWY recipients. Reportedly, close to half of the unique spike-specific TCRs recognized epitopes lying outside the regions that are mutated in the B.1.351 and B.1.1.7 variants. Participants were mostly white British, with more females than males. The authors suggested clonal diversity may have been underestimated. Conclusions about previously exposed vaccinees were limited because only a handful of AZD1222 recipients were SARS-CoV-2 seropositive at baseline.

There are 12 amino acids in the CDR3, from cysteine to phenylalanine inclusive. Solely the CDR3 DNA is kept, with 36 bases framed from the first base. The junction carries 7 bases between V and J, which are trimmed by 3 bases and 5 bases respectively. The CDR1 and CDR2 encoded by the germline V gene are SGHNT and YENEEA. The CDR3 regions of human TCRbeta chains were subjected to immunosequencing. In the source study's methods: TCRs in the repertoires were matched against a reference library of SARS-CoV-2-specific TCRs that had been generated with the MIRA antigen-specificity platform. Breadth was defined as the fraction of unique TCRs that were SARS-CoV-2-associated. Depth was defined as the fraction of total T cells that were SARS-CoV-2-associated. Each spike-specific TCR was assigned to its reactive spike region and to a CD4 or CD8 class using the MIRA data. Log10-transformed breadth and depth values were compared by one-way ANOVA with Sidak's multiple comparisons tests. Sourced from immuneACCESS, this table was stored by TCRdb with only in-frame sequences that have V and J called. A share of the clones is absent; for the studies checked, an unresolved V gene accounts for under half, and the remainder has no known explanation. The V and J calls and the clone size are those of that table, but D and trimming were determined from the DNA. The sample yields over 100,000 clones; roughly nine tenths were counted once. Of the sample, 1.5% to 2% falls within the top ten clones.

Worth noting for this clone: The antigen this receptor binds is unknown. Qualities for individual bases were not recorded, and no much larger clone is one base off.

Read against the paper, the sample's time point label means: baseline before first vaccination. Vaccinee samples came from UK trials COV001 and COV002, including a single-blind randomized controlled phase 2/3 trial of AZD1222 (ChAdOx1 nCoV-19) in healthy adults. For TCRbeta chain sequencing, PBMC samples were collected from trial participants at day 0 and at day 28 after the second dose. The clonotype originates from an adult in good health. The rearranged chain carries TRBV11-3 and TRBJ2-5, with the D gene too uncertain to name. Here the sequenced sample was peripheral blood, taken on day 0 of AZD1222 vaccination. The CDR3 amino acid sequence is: CASSFNYETQYF. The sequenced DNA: TGTGCCAGCAGCTTTAATTATGAGACCCAGTACTTC.